This T cell receptor (beta chain) is drawn from a study of T-cell memory formation after mild COVID-19 (dated by TCRdb to the early 2020s). For the study in its entirety: Most TCR sequence clusters were specific to one of the two donors. Two young, previously healthy adult volunteers made up the cohort, one male and one female. In two donors, T-cell clones that expanded and contracted after mild COVID-19 were followed by sequencing TCRalpha and TCRbeta repertoires longitudinally.

PBMCs were isolated by Ficoll-Paque density gradient centrifugation. TCRdb lists the instrument as Illumina NovaSeq 6000. TCRalpha and TCRbeta cDNA libraries were constructed by 5'RACE with constant-segment primers, with sample barcodes and unique molecular identifiers being introduced. Trizol reagent was used to extract RNA from every sample. The libraries were amplified in two PCR steps, and the second step added a second sample barcode and Illumina TruSeq adapters. Libraries were sequenced on an Illumina NovaSeq with 2 x 150 bp paired-end reads. Per the authors' processing: With migec v1.2.7, reads were demultiplexed and then collapsed into UMI-guided consensus sequences. Using mixcr v2.1.11, UMI consensuses were aligned to TRA and TRB V and J templates and then assembled into clonotypes. Expanded or contracted clonotypes were those called significant by both edgeR and NoisET, with noise models trained on biological replicates. edgeR calls used a false discovery rate-adjusted p below 0.01 and a log2 fold-change threshold of 1. As an exploratory analysis of dynamics, max-normalized trajectories of the 1000 most abundant clonotypes were examined by PCA with hierarchical clustering. Separately sequenced CD4+ and CD8+ repertoires were used to assign the CD4 or CD8 phenotype of responding clones. The raw public data were reprocessed by TCRdb itself: fastp quality trimming at Q25, MiXCR clonotype calling, in-frame beta chains only. Rows matching on CDR3 protein sequence are summarized as one entry with the most common DNA and genes. The V and J calls were not made by the authors but by TCRdb's processing. The sample data list 92,000 or so distinct CDR3 sequences, and about 15% of these were observed just once. In total, the top ten clones hold around two fifths of the sample.

Turning to this clonotype: Its antigen is not yet known. The input lacks base qualities; no much larger clone sits a single base away.

Broad study findings and their caveats: Some responding clones were detected in pre-infection memory, suggesting pre-existing cross-reactive memory T cells joined the SARS-CoV-2 response. SARS-CoV-2 specificity was not confirmed for the second-wave clones peaking on day 37. Contracting CD4+ clones appeared mostly in the CM and EM memory subsets, whereas CD8+ clones were enriched in EMRA. Balanced CD4/CD8 phenotypes were observed for clones contracting from day 15 to 85, whereas a bias towards CD4+ was observed for a second wave of clones expanding from day 15 to 37. The study covered only a couple of mild cases, and larger cohorts including severe cases with pre-infection samples were considered necessary.

Sequenced input: PBMCs or a T cell subset sorted from them (not recorded which). The clonotype originates from a man aged 18 to 29 who had mild COVID-19 (a few samples of this study predate the infection). The sample titles of this study are shuffled in the database, so cell type and time point are left out; the donor was told from shared clones.

The CDR3 protein is CASSLGGLAGDEQYF. DNA sequence: TGCGCCAGCAGCTTGGGGGGACTAGCGGGCGACGAGCAGTACTTC. The chain links TRBV5-1 with TRBJ2-7; 12 bases in between match TRBD2. The germline V gene gives CDR1 as SGHRS and CDR2 as YFSETQ. Germline trimming amounts to 0 bases on V and 5 bases on J, with 3 as the count of junction bases outside the gene matches. The CDR3, from cysteine to phenylalanine, totals 15 residues. The entry retains the CDR3 DNA only, 45 bases that are in frame from base 1.